A selection of T cell receptor beta chains follows, all from one sample in a study of cytomegalovirus exposure and HLA in healthy donors. Sequenced by immunoSEQ multiplex PCR; TCRdb stores in-frame clones only, minus some. The table records some 170,000 clones, just over 75% of them present only once. Material: PBMCs. Source of these receptors: a woman aged 60-75 years in good health and CMV-seropositive. Both conserved end residues are part of each CDR3.

TRBV28 | CASSLRTANSPLHF
TRBV5-6 | CASRQVGVGAAYEQYF
TRBV7-2 | CASSRPGQGSYEQYF
TRBV5-1 | CASSFEYGGSSYEQYF
TRBV19 | CASTRTGPVYGYTF
TRBV5-6 | CASSLSGDSAYEQYF
TRBV25-1 | CASYSYGYTF
TRBV18 | CASSEGVGGSDTQYF
TRBV4-1 | CASSPSGGAGEQFF
TRBV5-1 | CASSLANGGAGEQFF
TRBV30 | CAWSVRGAPSGANGLTF
TRBV27 | CASSRDRGGYEQYF
TRBV6-6 | CASSYATGVNEKLFF
TRBV27 | CASSAGQGAVGELFF
TRBV5-6 | CASSAMWDSVNEKLFF
TRBV9 | CASSVVPAGSGNTIYF
TRBV30 | CAWDDRVTYGYTF
TRBV30 | CAWGVGRVSDTQYF
TRBV28 | CASSLPPTNRGFFSGANVLTF
TRBV5-6 | CASSLMAAYEQYF
TRBV14 | CASSQDVDRNYGYTF
TRBV14 | CASSQLTGGKTEAFF
TRBV28 | CASSPGQTYGYTF
TRBV28 | CASSFDRTTGQYF
TRBV11-3 | CASSPFYGANVLTF
TRBV5-1 | CASSLESGADEQFF
TRBV4-1 | CASSQEETGGETQYF
TRBV18 | CASSPPNHRSNQPQHF
TRBV30 | CAWSAPGTGFGPLHF
TRBV30 | CAWSVQTIKEVFF
TRBV7-9 | CSSSRRQGPMNTEAFF